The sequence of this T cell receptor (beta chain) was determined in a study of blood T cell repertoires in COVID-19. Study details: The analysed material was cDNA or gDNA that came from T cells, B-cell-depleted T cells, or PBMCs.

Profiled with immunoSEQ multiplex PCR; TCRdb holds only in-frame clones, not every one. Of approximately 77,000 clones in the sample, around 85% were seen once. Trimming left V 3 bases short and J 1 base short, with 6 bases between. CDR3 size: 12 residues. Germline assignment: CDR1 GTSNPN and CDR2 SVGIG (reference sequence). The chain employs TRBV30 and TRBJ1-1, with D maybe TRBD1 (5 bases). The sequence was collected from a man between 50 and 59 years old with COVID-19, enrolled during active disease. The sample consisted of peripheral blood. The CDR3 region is CAWRGRNTEAFF. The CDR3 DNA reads TGTGCCTGGAGGGGGCGGAACACTGAAGCTTTCTTT.